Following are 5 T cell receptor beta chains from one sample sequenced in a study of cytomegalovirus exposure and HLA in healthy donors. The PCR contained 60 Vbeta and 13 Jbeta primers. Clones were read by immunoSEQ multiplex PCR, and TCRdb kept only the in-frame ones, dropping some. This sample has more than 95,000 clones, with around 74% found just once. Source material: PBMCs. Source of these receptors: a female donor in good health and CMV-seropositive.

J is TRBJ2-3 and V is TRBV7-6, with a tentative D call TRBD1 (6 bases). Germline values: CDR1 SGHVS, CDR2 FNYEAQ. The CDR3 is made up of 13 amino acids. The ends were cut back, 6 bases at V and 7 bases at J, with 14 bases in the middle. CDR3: CASRGDTTNTQYF. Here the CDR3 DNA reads TGTGCCAGCAGAGGGGACACAACAAATACGCAGTATTTT.

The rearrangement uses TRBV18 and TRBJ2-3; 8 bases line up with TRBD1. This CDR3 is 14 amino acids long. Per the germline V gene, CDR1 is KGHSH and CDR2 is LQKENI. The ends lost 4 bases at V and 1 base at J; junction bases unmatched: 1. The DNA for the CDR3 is TGTGCCAGCTCACTGGGACAGGGCACAGATACGCAGTATTTT. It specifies CASSLGQGTDTQYF.

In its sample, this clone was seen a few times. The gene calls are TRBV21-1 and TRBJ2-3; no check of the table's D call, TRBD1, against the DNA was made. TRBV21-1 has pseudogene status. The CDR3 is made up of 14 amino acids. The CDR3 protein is CASVRDSVTDTQYF. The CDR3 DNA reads TGTGCCAGCGTCAGGGATTCAGTTACAGATACGCAGTATTTT.

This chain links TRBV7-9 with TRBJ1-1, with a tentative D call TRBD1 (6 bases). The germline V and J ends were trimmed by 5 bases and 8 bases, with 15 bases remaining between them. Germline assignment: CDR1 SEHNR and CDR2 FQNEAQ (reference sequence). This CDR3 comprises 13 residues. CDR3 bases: TGTGCCAGCAGCCTTCTTGGGACATACGAAGCTTTCTTT. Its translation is CASSLLGTYEAFF. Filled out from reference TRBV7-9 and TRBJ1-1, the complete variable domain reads DTGVSQNPRHKITKRGQNVTFRCDPISEHNRLYWYRQTLGQGPEFLTYFQNEAQLEKSRLLSDRFSAERPKGSFSTLEIQRTEQGDSAMYLCASSLLGTYEAFFGQGTRLTVV.

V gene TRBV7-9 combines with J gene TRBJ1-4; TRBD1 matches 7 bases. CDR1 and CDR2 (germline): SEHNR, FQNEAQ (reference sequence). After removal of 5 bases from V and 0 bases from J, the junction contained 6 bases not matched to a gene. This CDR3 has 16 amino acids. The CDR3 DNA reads TGTGCCAGCAGCCCCGGGACAGCAGCAACTAATGAAAAACTGTTTTTT. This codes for CASSPGTAATNEKLFF.